The sequence of this T cell receptor beta chain was determined in a study of cytomegalovirus exposure and HLA in healthy donors. Germline V gives CDR1 SGHDT, CDR2 YYEEEE. The length of the CDR3 is 14 residues. V was clipped by 5 bases and J by 5 bases; unmatched bases: 9. General observations from the study: Published work reported that the classifier diagnosed cytomegalovirus status with high specificity and sensitivity.

About this clone: The target antigen is unknown.

It was with 60 Vbeta and 13 Jbeta primers that the PCR ran. Data came from immunoSEQ multiplex PCR; TCRdb stores just in-frame clones and leaves some out. The table lists 170,000 or so clones, 83% of them singletons. V and J are TRBV5-6 and TRBJ1-2; TRBD1 matches at 7 bases. This sequence originates from a man in his forties or fifties in good health and CMV-seronegative. Sample: PBMCs. CDR3 sequence: CASRPLTGVYGYTF. The DNA of the CDR3 is TGTGCCAGCAGACCCCTAACAGGGGTGTATGGCTACACCTTC.